The 23 T cell receptor beta chains in this list originate from one sample, sequenced in a study of a mutant IDH1 vaccine in newly diagnosed glioma (dated by TCRdb to 2020 to 2023). For these TCRs, the target antigens are not known. The intended sense of this specimen's time point label: week 35, safety follow-up. Each vaccine dose was 300 ug of a 20-mer mutant IDH1 peptide in Montanide, given subcutaneously with topical imiquimod. To prepare the library, the immunoSEQ multiplex PCR assay was applied. Not all clones reach the TCRdb copy of this immuneACCESS table, which keeps in-frame sequences only. Checked studies attribute under half of the gap to unresolved V genes and leave the rest unexplained. The sample includes around 57,000 clones, with under 90% observed a single time. The biggest ten clones account for about 4% of the sample. The material sequenced was PBMCs, taken from a glioma patient whose treatment included an IDH1 peptide vaccine. The receptors here all came from a man aged 25-45 years with glioma.

The chain links TRBV7-2 to TRBJ2-7; no definite D call. The CDR3 extends over 14 amino acids. V gave up 1 base and J gave up 3 bases, with 10 bases separating them. CDR1 is SGHTA and CDR2 is FQGNSA in the germline V gene. CDR3: CASSLGQERYEQYF. Written as DNA, the CDR3 is TGTGCCAGCAGCTTAGGGCAAGAACGCTACGAGCAGTACTTC.

The rearrangement links TRBV5-4 to TRBJ1-2; D perhaps matches TRBD1 (6 bases). The V gene lost 4 bases and the J gene lost 3 bases, with 7 bases spanning the gap. Germline V CDR1 and CDR2: SGHNT, YYREEE (reference sequence). The CDR3 has 12 residues. CDR3 in DNA: TGTGCCAGCAGCCGGACAGACTATGGCTACACCTTC. This sequence encodes CASSRTDYGYTF.

CDR3 coding DNA: TGCGCCAGCAGCCTAGCAAGAACGGGGGGGCTGAGGACCGGGGAGCTGTTTTTT. Translated: CASSLARTGGLRTGELFF. The rearrangement joins TRBV5-1 to TRBJ2-2; 8 bases are a match to TRBD2. The CDR3 has 18 residues. Trimming cost V 4 bases and J 5 bases; bases outside gene matches: 16. CDR1 is SGHRS, CDR2 YFSETQ, per germline.

The DNA of the CDR3 is TGTGCCAGCAGCGTATCCCAGGGGAAGAACACTGAAGCTTTCTTT. Translated: CASSVSQGKNTEAFF. The chain couples TRBV9 to TRBJ1-1; maybe TRBD1 (6 bases). The CDR3 is 15 amino acids. In germline, CDR1 is SGDLS, CDR2 YYNGEE. Trimming left V 1 base short and J 1 base short, with 11 bases between.

V is TRBV7-9 and J is TRBJ2-5; D is undetermined. The germline V gene encodes CDR1 SEHNR and CDR2 FQNEAQ (reference sequence). The CDR3 runs to 15 residues. Deletions cut 3 bases from V and 3 bases from J, with 14 bases between. CDR3 region: CASSLVSNNKETQYF. CDR3 bases: TGTGCCAGCAGCTTGGTTTCTAACAATAAAGAGACCCAGTACTTC.

The chain couples TRBV23-1 to TRBJ1-4, with a possible D match to TRBD1 (5 bases). TRBV23-1 is designated an ORF whose function remains uncertain. This CDR3 has 17 residues. V was clipped by 4 bases and J by 0 bases, with 15 bases between them. Written as DNA, the CDR3 is TGCGCCAGCAGTCGATTGACAGCACATGCAACTAATGAAAAACTGTTTTTT. It codes for CASSRLTAHATNEKLFF.

The rearrangement uses TRBV19 and TRBJ2-2; D gene uncertain. The CDR3 totals 12 residues. V gave up 1 base and J gave up 7 bases, with 4 bases separating them. Germline V gene data show CDR1 as LNHDA and CDR2 as SQIVND (reference sequence). CDR3 sequence reads: CASSIGFGELFF. The CDR3 DNA sequence: TGTGCCAGTAGTATAGGCTTCGGGGAGCTGTTTTTT.

This clone was counted a few times. The chain employs TRBV7-9 and TRBJ1-2; 7 positions agree with TRBD1. This CDR3 is 17 amino acids long. V trimming: 2 bases; J trimming: 3 bases; junction bases outside the gene matches: 12. From germline, CDR1 is SEHNR and CDR2 FQNEAQ (reference sequence). The CDR3 loop reads CASSLSRGQREDYGYTF. As DNA, the CDR3 is TGTGCCAGCAGCTTAAGCAGGGGACAGAGGGAAGACTATGGCTACACCTTC.

The CDR3 is CASSRGGGYNEQFF. CDR3 in DNA: TGTGCCAGCAGTCGGGGAGGGGGCTACAATGAGCAGTTCTTC. The chain employs TRBV6-4 and TRBJ2-1; TRBD2 is a possible D gene (7 bases). V was shortened by 5 bases and J by 3 bases, with 11 bases between the two germline ends. The CDR3 is made up of 14 amino acids. From germline, CDR1 is MRHNA and CDR2 SNTAGT.

The chain recombines TRBV2 with TRBJ2-3; 9 bases fit TRBD2. CDR1 SNHLY and CDR2 FYNNEI come from the germline V gene. The V segment lost 7 bases and the J segment 1 base; nucleotides outside the gene matches: 24. The CDR3 loop spans 21 amino acids. The chain's CDR3 is CASTRRGASGEQNTRTDTQYF. The CDR3 coding sequence is TGTGCCAGCACCCGCAGGGGGGCTAGCGGGGAACAAAATACCCGCACAGATACGCAGTATTTT.

The chain joins TRBV18 to TRBJ1-1, with D tentatively TRBD1 (6 bases). Trimming removed 3 bases from V and 5 bases from J, with 16 bases in between. CDR1 is KGHSH, CDR2 LQKENI, per germline. The CDR3 totals 15 residues. CDR3 nucleotide sequence: TGTGCCAGCTCACCGCCAAATGGGGGGCATACTGAAGCTTTCTTT. It specifies CASSPPNGGHTEAFF.

This chain joins TRBV5-1 and TRBJ1-5; D not resolved. Germline V gives CDR1 SGHRS, CDR2 YFSETQ. The CDR3 length is 13 residues. The V end lost 4 bases, the J end lost 7 bases, and 12 bases lay between the germline ends. The CDR3 nucleotides read TGCGCCAGCAGCCTTGTTCCGGCCCAGCCCCAGCATTTT. Protein sequence: CASSLVPAQPQHF.

The rearrangement joins TRBV28 to TRBJ2-7; 10 nucleotides line up with TRBD1. Germline trimming cut 5 bases from V and 0 bases from J; bases unmatched to any gene: 4. Germline CDR1 is MDHEN and CDR2 is SYDVKM. The CDR3 is 15 amino acids. As DNA, the CDR3 is TGTGCCAGCAGTACCAGGGACAGGGGCTCCTACGAGCAGTACTTC. The encoded protein is CASSTRDRGSYEQYF. Complete variable domain (other parts from reference TRBV28 and TRBJ2-7): DVKVTQSSRYLVKRTGEKVFLECVQDMDHENMFWYRQDPGLGLRLIYFSYDVKMKEKGDIPEGYSVSREKKERFSLILESASTNQTSMYLCASSTRDRGSYEQYFGPGTRLTVT.

The chain links TRBV5-1 to TRBJ1-3; possibly TRBD1 for D (5 bases). The CDR3 is 14 residues long. The germline V gene encodes CDR1 SGHRS and CDR2 YFSETQ. V was cut by 4 bases and J by 1 base, with 9 bases left in between. CDR3 in amino acids: CASSPQGSGNTIYF. The CDR3 DNA reads as TGCGCCAGCAGCCCTCAGGGTTCTGGAAACACCATATATTTT. Together with reference TRBV5-1 and TRBJ1-3, the CDR3 gives the full variable domain: KAGVTQTPRYLIKTRGQQVTLSCSPISGHRSVSWYQQTPGQGLQFLFEYFSETQRNKGNFPGRFSGRQFSNSRSEMNVSTLELGDSALYLCASSPQGSGNTIYFGEGSWLTVV.

The genes are TRBV6-5 and TRBJ1-2; D not certain. The CDR3 has 14 amino acids. The V end was cut by 2 bases, the J end by 6 bases, with 13 bases between. Germline CDR1 MNHEY, CDR2 SVGAGI. The CDR3 spells CASSYLSPGDGYTF. The CDR3 DNA is TGTGCCAGCAGTTACCTCTCTCCCGGGGATGGCTACACCTTC.

This chain uses TRBV27 with TRBJ2-7, with 10 bases lining up with TRBD1. V trimming: 1 base; J trimming: 4 bases; junction bases outside the gene matches: 7. The CDR3 sequence is 16 residues long. Germline CDR1 reads MNHEY; CDR2 reads SMNVEV (reference sequence). CDR3 bases: TGTGCCAGCAGTTTATTTCGCCGGACAGGGGGTTACGAGCAGTACTTC. Protein product: CASSLFRRTGGYEQYF.

The rearrangement joins TRBV6-6 to TRBJ1-4; possible D gene TRBD1, 6 bases. Germline V lookup: CDR1 MNHNY, CDR2 SVGAGI (reference sequence). Between the trimmed V and J ends, which lost 5 bases and 6 bases, there was a span of 16 bases. The CDR3 runs 15 residues. DNA of the CDR3: TGTGCCAGCAGTCTCGAGGGGGGGATATATGAAAAACTGTTTTTT. Amino acids: CASSLEGGIYEKLFF.

This clone was found once. The J gene is TRBJ1-2, the V gene TRBV2; unclear D gene. V lost 6 bases and J lost 0, with 11 bases in between. This CDR3 has 14 amino acids. The germline V gene has CDR1 SNHLY and CDR2 FYNNEI. This chain's CDR3 is CASRETETNYGYTF. CDR3 bases: TGTGCCAGCAGAGAGACGGAGACTAACTATGGCTACACCTTC.

This chain uses TRBV10-1 with TRBJ2-2; tentative D call: TRBD2 (6 bases). Germline lookup yields CDR1 WNHNN and CDR2 SYGVQD (reference sequence). The CDR3 spans 15 residues. V gave up 6 bases and J gave up 5 bases, with 16 bases separating them. CDR3 in amino acids: CASSSRGKRTGELFF. The DNA of the CDR3 is TGCGCCAGCAGCAGTCGGGGGAAGCGAACCGGGGAGCTGTTTTTT.

This clone showed up just a few times. V and J are TRBV28 and TRBJ1-5; weak D call: TRBD1 (5 bases). The CDR3 covers 14 residues. V dropped 2 bases and J dropped 2 bases, with 7 bases sitting between them. CDR1 and CDR2 (germline): MDHEN, SYDVKM. This CDR3 reads CASSLGTGNQPQHF. CDR3 nucleotide sequence: TGTGCCAGCAGTTTAGGGACTGGCAATCAGCCCCAGCATTTT.

This sequence joins TRBV6-1 and TRBJ2-7, with D perhaps being TRBD1 or TRBD2 (5 bases each). Germline V gene lookup returns CDR1 MNHNS and CDR2 SASEGT. This CDR3 is built from 13 residues. V lost 5 bases, J lost 3 bases, and 11 bases lay in between. CDR3 sequence (DNA): TGTGCCAGCAGTCCGGGACCCAACTACGAGCAGTACTTC. Translating gives CASSPGPNYEQYF.

This rearrangement joins TRBV30 to TRBJ1-3; D is perhaps TRBD1 (5 bases). Looked up from germline, CDR1 is GTSNPN and CDR2 is SVGIG (reference sequence). This CDR3 is built from 14 residues. Trimming left V 5 bases short and J 4 bases short, with 15 bases between. As DNA, the CDR3 is TGTGCCTGGCATAGGGGTTCGCGAGGAAACACCATATATTTT. Translation gives CAWHRGSRGNTIYF. The variable domain in full, completed from reference TRBV30 and TRBJ1-3, reads SQTIHQWPATLVQPVGSPLSLECTVEGTSNPNLYWYRQAAGRGLQLLFYSVGIGQISSEVPQNLSASRPQDRQFILSSKKLLLSDSGFYLCAWHRGSRGNTIYFGEGSWLTVV.

This chain connects TRBV27 to TRBJ2-3; tentatively, D is TRBD2 (5 bases). Trimming cost V 6 bases and J 0 bases, with 13 bases left between them. The CDR3 has 15 residues. The germline gives CDR1 MNHEY, CDR2 SMNVEV (reference sequence). This CDR3 is CASRQSTTSTDTQYF. CDR3 DNA sequence: TGTGCCAGCAGACAGTCGACTACTAGCACAGATACGCAGTATTTT.